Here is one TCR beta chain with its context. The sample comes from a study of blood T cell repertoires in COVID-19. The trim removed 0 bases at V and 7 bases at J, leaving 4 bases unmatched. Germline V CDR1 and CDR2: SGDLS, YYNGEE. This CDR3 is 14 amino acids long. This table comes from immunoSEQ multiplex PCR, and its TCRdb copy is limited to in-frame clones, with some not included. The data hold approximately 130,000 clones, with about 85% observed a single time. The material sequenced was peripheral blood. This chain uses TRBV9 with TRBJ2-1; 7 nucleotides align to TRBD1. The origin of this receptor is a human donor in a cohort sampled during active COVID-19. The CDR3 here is CASSVAPRGNEQFF. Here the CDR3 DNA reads TGTGCCAGCAGCGTAGCACCCAGGGGGAATGAGCAGTTCTTC. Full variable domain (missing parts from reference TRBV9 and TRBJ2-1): DSGVTQTPKHLITATGQRVTLRCSPRSGDLSVYWYQQSLDQGLQFLIQYYNGEERAKGNILERFSAQQFPDLHSELNLSSLELGDSALYFCASSVAPRGNEQFFGPGTRLTVL.